This paragraph reports one T cell receptor beta chain. Time point given: newly diagnosed GD, antithyroid drugs for less than 3 months. PBMCs provided the RNA from which the TCR library was made. The J segment lost 8 bases and the V segment lost 3 bases, leaving 10 bases of the junction unmatched. The CDR3 runs 15 residues. Looked up from germline, CDR1 is MGHDK and CDR2 is SYGVNS. This sample stems from a study of regulatory T cells in long-lasting Graves disease. The authors built TCR beta libraries using iRepertoire HTBI primers and Arm-PCR of CDR3 regions. Each CDR3 protein gets one entry after TCRdb re-called the multiplex PCR reads with MiXCR. Here the sample spans 530,000 or so distinct CDR3 sequences, approximately 13% being singletons. These data were also filed under a second study, of T cells in Graves' hyperthyroidism and ophthalmopathy. That report adds: Patients having uncontrolled infection, another autoimmune disease, pregnancy or lactation were not included.

The starting material was peripheral blood mononuclear cells (PBMCs), obtained at new diagnosis, from a patient treated with antithyroid drugs. V and J are TRBV25-1 and TRBJ2-1; TRBD2 matches 7 bases. The TCR comes from a man in his thirties or forties with Graves disease. The DNA for the CDR3 is TGTGCCAGCAGTGAGTTCGGGAGGAGGGGCCATGAGCAGTTCTTC. Encoded protein: CASSEFGRRGHEQFF.